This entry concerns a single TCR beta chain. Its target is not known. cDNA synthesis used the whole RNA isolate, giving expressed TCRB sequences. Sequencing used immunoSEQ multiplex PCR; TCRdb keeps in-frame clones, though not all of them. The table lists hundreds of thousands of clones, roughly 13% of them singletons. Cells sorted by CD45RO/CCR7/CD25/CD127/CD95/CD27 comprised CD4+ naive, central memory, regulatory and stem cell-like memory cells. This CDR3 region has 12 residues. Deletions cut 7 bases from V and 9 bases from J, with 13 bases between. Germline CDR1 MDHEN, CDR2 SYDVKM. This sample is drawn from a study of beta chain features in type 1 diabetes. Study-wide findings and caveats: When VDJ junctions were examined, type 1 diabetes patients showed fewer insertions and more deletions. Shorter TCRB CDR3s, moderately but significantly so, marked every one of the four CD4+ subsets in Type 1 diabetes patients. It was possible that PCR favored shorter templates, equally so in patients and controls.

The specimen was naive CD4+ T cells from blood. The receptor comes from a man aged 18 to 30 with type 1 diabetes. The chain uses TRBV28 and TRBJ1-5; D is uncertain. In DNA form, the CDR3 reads TGTGCCAGCACCCTCCCCGCGGCGCCCCAGCATTTT. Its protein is CASTLPAAPQHF.